Each of the 28 T cell receptor beta chains below was sequenced from the same sample in a study of Graves' ophthalmopathy and Graves' hyperthyroidism. As the template, RNA transcripts were used to amplify TCR beta CDR3 regions. Second-round multiplex PCR followed a first-round RT-PCR using HTBI primers. TCRdb redid the calling of the multiplex PCR reads with MiXCR, one entry per CDR3 protein. The data contain about 600,000 distinct CDR3 sequences, approximately 37% of them singletons. Input material: peripheral blood or thyroid tissue (not recorded which). These receptors originate from an adult man with Graves' hyperthyroidism.

The chain joins TRBV7-2 to TRBJ1-1; 7 nucleotides agree with TRBD1. The ends lost 6 bases at V and 6 bases at J; junction bases unmatched: 10. The germline V gene encodes CDR1 SGHTA and CDR2 FQGNSA. The CDR3 is made up of 14 amino acids. The CDR3 is CASSRTGAYAEAFF. CDR3 bases: TGTGCCAGCAGTCGTACAGGGGCATACGCTGAAGCTTTCTTT.

The chain joins TRBV7-9 to TRBJ1-1; D call uncertain. The CDR3 sequence is 13 residues long. V was shortened by 1 base and J by 7 bases, with 10 bases between the two germline ends. Germline V gene lookup returns CDR1 SEHNR and CDR2 FQNEAQ (reference sequence). This CDR3 reads CASSLEAEGEAFF. CDR3 sequence (DNA): TGTGCCAGCAGCTTAGAGGCAGAGGGTGAAGCTTTCTTT. Full variable domain (outside the CDR3, taken from reference TRBV7-9 and TRBJ1-1): DTGVSQNPRHKITKRGQNVTFRCDPISEHNRLYWYRQTLGQGPEFLTYFQNEAQLEKSRLLSDRFSAERPKGSFSTLEIQRTEQGDSAMYLCASSLEAEGEAFFGQGTRLTVV.

This clonotype was picked up many times. The rearrangement uses TRBV7-2 and TRBJ2-7, with D uncertain. CDR1 is SGHTA, CDR2 FQGNSA, per germline. V shed 3 bases and J shed 7 bases, with 7 bases lying between them. The length of the CDR3 is 11 residues. CDR3 loop: CASSFQLEQYF. DNA for the CDR3: TGTGCCAGCAGCTTTCAGCTTGAGCAGTACTTC.

This rearrangement joins TRBV4-2 to TRBJ1-2; TRBD1 is a possible D gene (6 bases). The CDR3 sequence is 14 residues long. V lost 4 bases and J lost 2, with 11 bases in between. The germline CDR1 and CDR2 sequences are LGHNA and YNFKEQ. The CDR3 spells CASSPRQANYGYTF. CDR3 DNA sequence: TGTGCCAGCAGCCCCCGACAGGCAAACTATGGCTACACCTTC.

At least ten counts were recorded for this clonotype. J is TRBJ2-7 and V is TRBV29-1, with D tentatively TRBD1 (6 bases). Germline V gives CDR1 SQVTM, CDR2 ANQGSEA. V was pared by 1 base and J by 4 bases, with 17 bases between. The CDR3 covers 15 residues. The CDR3 bases are TGCAGCGTTGAAGCGACCTCCGACAGGCAATACGAGCAGTACTTC. It yields the protein CSVEATSDRQYEQYF.

Ten or more counts support this clonotype. This chain uses TRBV2 with TRBJ2-7, with D maybe TRBD1 (6 bases). In germline, CDR1 is SNHLY, CDR2 FYNNEI. Trimming left V 6 bases short and J 0 bases short, with 21 bases between. The CDR3 consists of 17 residues. The CDR3 sequence: CASSPLGWGLDSYEQYF. CDR3 sequence (DNA): TGTGCCAGCAGCCCCCTCGGTTGGGGGCTGGACTCCTACGAGCAGTACTTC.

J is TRBJ1-2 and V is TRBV20-1; D perhaps matches TRBD1 (5 bases). Per the germline V gene, CDR1 is DFQATT and CDR2 is SNEGSKA (reference sequence). Trimming pared 1 base from V and 8 bases from J, leaving 14 bases between. This CDR3 has 13 residues. CDR3 coding DNA: TGCAGTGCTAGAGCACCGGGGGTAGGAGGCTACACCTTC. It yields the protein CSARAPGVGGYTF.

The chain links TRBV2 to TRBJ1-4; 9 bases align to TRBD1. This CDR3 is built from 13 residues. Germline values: CDR1 SNHLY, CDR2 FYNNEI. V dropped 6 bases and J dropped 8; count of bases not matched to a gene: 4. CDR3 loop: CASRQGAEEKLFF. DNA of the CDR3: TGTGCCAGCAGACAGGGGGCTGAAGAAAAACTGTTTTTT.

Ten or more counts support this clonotype. This chain joins TRBV19 and TRBJ1-5, with D hard to call. This CDR3 is 15 amino acids long. Germline values: CDR1 LNHDA, CDR2 SQIVND (reference sequence). V gave up 3 bases and J gave up 6 bases, with 15 bases separating them. CDR3 sequence (DNA): TGTGCCAGTAGTATGGATCTCCGAGTAGGTCAGCCCCAGCATTTT. This gives the protein CASSMDLRVGQPQHF.

This clonotype was seen repeatedly, ten times or more. This chain links TRBV20-1 with TRBJ2-7, with 8 bases aligning to TRBD2. The CDR3 runs to 16 residues. Germline CDR1 reads DFQATT; CDR2 reads SNEGSKA (reference sequence). The junction had 11 bases not matched to a gene; V was cut back by 3 bases and J by 1 base. CDR3 protein: CSASTGVGTRSYEQYF. The DNA for the CDR3 is TGCAGTGCTAGTACGGGGGTTGGGACTAGGTCCTACGAGCAGTACTTC.

CDR3 protein: CATSDLGLYNSPLHF. CDR3 nucleotide sequence: TGTGCCACCAGTGATTTGGGACTATATAATTCACCCCTCCACTTT. The rearrangement joins TRBV24-1 to TRBJ1-6; D is unclear. The germline V gene encodes CDR1 KGHDR and CDR2 SFDVKD. Trimming pared 0 bases from V and 4 bases from J, leaving 6 bases between. The CDR3 covers 15 residues.

Many counts were recorded for this clonotype. The V and J genes are TRBV5-8 and TRBJ2-2, with 7 bases that match TRBD1. J gave up 6 bases and V 4 bases, and 3 bases lay outside the gene matches. This CDR3 has 13 residues. Per germline, CDR1 SGHTS and CDR2 YDEGEE. CDR3 protein: CASSHRGPGELFF. The DNA of the CDR3 is TGTGCCAGCAGCCACAGGGGTCCCGGGGAGCTGTTTTTT.

This chain joins TRBV13 and TRBJ2-7; 9 bases match TRBD2. Germline V gene lookup returns CDR1 PRHDT and CDR2 FYEKMQ (reference sequence). Unmatched junction bases numbered 9, after V lost 2 bases and J lost 1 base. This CDR3 is built from 17 residues. This CDR3 reads CASSLMSRLADSYEQYF. The CDR3 region has the DNA TGTGCCAGCAGCTTAATGTCTCGACTAGCGGATTCCTACGAGCAGTACTTC.

This clonotype was detected many times. The chain recombines TRBV20-1 with TRBJ2-7, with D possibly TRBD2 on 5 matching bases. This CDR3 is 13 amino acids long. The V end lost 6 bases, the J end lost 3 bases, and 15 bases lay between the germline ends. CDR1 is DFQATT and CDR2 is SNEGSKA in the germline V gene (reference sequence). The CDR3 DNA sequence: TGCAGTGCACCTCGACCGGGGAACTACGAGCAGTACTTC. The encoded protein is CSAPRPGNYEQYF.

The chain employs TRBV5-5 and TRBJ1-4; 12 positions agree with TRBD1. The CDR3 spans 18 residues. CDR1 is SGHKS and CDR2 is YYEKEE in the germline V gene (reference sequence). V lost 4 bases and J lost 2; bases outside the gene matches: 9. The CDR3: CASSPGGQGAATNEKLFF. In DNA, the CDR3 is TGTGCCAGCAGCCCTGGGGGACAGGGGGCAGCGACTAATGAAAAACTGTTTTTT.

This clonotype was counted many times. The chain uses TRBV20-1 and TRBJ1-1, with TRBD1 matching over 7 bases. The V gene's germline CDR1 is DFQATT and CDR2 SNEGSKA (reference sequence). J was trimmed by 7 bases and V by 3 bases; bases with no gene match: 2. The CDR3 is 11 amino acids. In DNA, the CDR3 is TGCAGTGCTAGGGGACAGCTTGAAGCTTTCTTT. Amino acid sequence: CSARGQLEAFF.

The chain carries TRBV28 and TRBJ1-4, with 8 bases matching TRBD1. Germline CDR1 is MDHEN and CDR2 is SYDVKM. The CDR3 length is 14 residues. V gave up 6 bases and J gave up 8 bases; unmatched junction bases: 8. In DNA form, the CDR3 reads TGTGCCAGCAGGGCCGGGACAGGAGGGGAAAAACTGTTTTTT. It specifies CASRAGTGGEKLFF.

This chain links TRBV20-1 with TRBJ2-5, with a possible D match to TRBD1 (6 bases). CDR3 length equals 14 residues. Trimming pared 6 bases from V and 3 bases from J, leaving 17 bases between. CDR1 and CDR2 (germline): DFQATT, SNEGSKA (reference sequence). The CDR3 DNA reads as TGCAGTGCGAAGGCCGGGGACACTGAAGAGACCCAGTACTTC. Protein product: CSAKAGDTEETQYF.

The chain joins TRBV6-5 to TRBJ2-5, with 11 bases that match TRBD1. Germline V gene lookup returns CDR1 MNHEY and CDR2 SVGAGI. The CDR3 loop spans 15 amino acids. The V segment lost 5 bases and the J segment 6 bases; nucleotides outside the gene matches: 8. This CDR3 reads CASSGPGQGGKTQYF. CDR3 sequence (DNA): TGTGCCAGCAGTGGACCGGGACAGGGGGGGAAGACCCAGTACTTC.

This clonotype turned up a few times. The chain combines TRBV5-1 with TRBJ1-1; D not certain. This CDR3 is built from 14 residues. From germline, CDR1 is SGHRS and CDR2 YFSETQ. V gave up 0 bases and J gave up 3 bases, with 9 bases separating them. The chain's CDR3 is CASSLGVPHTEAFF. Written as DNA, the CDR3 is TGCGCCAGCAGCTTGGGGGTTCCGCACACTGAAGCTTTCTTT.

This chain joins TRBV14 and TRBJ2-7; TRBD2 aligns across 14 bases. V trimming: 4 bases; J trimming: 2 bases; junction bases outside the gene matches: 4. The CDR3 loop spans 16 amino acids. Looked up from germline, CDR1 is SGHDN and CDR2 is FVKESK. CDR3: CASSPGTSGGPYEQYF. The CDR3 nucleotides read TGTGCCAGCAGCCCCGGGACTAGCGGGGGCCCCTACGAGCAGTACTTC.

Concerning this clonotype itself: With a much larger clone just one base away, this may be a read error. A read error is likely, as this CDR3 ends without the conserved phenylalanine or tryptophan. The chain's CDR3 is CATSRDRGGSTEAFY. The CDR3 DNA reads TGTGCCACGAGCAGAGATCGCGGGGGTAGCACTGAAGCTTTCTAT. J is TRBJ1-1 and V is TRBV15; TRBD1 is a possible D gene (5 bases). Germline lookup yields CDR1 LNHNV and CDR2 YYDKDF (reference sequence). CDR3 length: 15 residues.

A remark on this clonotype: The junction departs from the called germline gene at one end, perhaps through a read error. V is TRBV19 and J is TRBJ2-5; possibly TRBD1 for D (6 bases). The CDR3 has 15 residues. Germline values: CDR1 LNHDA, CDR2 SQIVND (reference sequence). CDR3 DNA: TGTGGCAGTAGTATAGGGGACAATTCAGGGGAGACCCAGTACTTC. Translation: CGSSIGDNSGETQYF.

This clonotype was observed many times. The chain is built from TRBV6-5 and TRBJ1-2; TRBD1 is a possible D gene (5 bases). The V gene lost 0 bases and the J gene lost 8 bases, with 16 bases spanning the gap. This CDR3 is built from 15 residues. Germline V CDR1 and CDR2: MNHEY, SVGAGI. DNA of the CDR3: TGTGCCAGCAGTTACTCGACGGCAGGGAGAGAGGGCTACACCTTC. This encodes CASSYSTAGREGYTF.

With respect to this clonotype: A much larger clone differs from this one at a single base, so this may be a read error. The chain is built from TRBV12-3 or TRBV12-4 and TRBJ1-5; tentatively, D is TRBD1 (5 bases). The CDR3 has 17 residues. V dropped 6 bases and J dropped 3 bases, with 21 bases sitting between them. CDR3 nucleotides: TGTGCCAGCAGCCCCCGAACGGGGGGGGACGACAATCAGCCCCAGCATTTT. Encoded protein: CASSPRTGGDDNQPQHF.

This clonotype showed up just a few times. This rearrangement joins TRBV12-3 or TRBV12-4 to TRBJ2-7; a weak D match, TRBD1 (5 bases). V was shortened by 2 bases and J by 0 bases, with 14 bases between the two germline ends. The CDR3 covers 16 residues. The CDR3 bases are TGTGCCAGCAGTTTATCTTCGGTAGGGGCCTCCTACGAGCAGTACTTC. Translated: CASSLSSVGASYEQYF.

The sample holds a few counts of this clonotype. The V gene is TRBV20-1, the J gene TRBJ1-6, with 8 bases matching TRBD1. Germline V gene data show CDR1 as DFQATT and CDR2 as SNEGSKA (reference sequence). The V and J ends lost 1 base and 4 bases, in that order; junction bases with no gene match: 3. The CDR3 runs to 15 residues. As DNA, the CDR3 is TGCAGTGCTAGAGGACAGGGGACTTATAATTCACCCCTCCACTTT. Its protein product is CSARGQGTYNSPLHF.

In its sample, this clonotype was seen many times. This chain joins TRBV29-1 and TRBJ1-1, with 7 bases fitting TRBD1. The J segment lost 0 bases and the V segment lost 6 bases, leaving 7 bases of the junction unmatched. From germline, CDR1 is SQVTM and CDR2 ANQGSEA. The CDR3 consists of 14 residues. The CDR3 bases are TGCAGCGTCGCAGGGGGGGCTGTGAACACTGAAGCTTTCTTT. This translates into CSVAGGAVNTEAFF.